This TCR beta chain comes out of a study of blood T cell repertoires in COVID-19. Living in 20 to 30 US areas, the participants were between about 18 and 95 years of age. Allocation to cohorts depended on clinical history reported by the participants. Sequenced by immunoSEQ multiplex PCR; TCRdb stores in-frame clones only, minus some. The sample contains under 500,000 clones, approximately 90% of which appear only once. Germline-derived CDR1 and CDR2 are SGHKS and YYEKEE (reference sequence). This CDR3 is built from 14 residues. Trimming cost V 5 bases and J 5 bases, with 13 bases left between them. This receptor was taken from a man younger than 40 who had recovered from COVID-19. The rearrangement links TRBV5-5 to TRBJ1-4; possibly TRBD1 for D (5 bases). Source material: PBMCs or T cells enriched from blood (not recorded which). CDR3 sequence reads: CASSLGAENEKLFF. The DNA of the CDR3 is TGTGCCAGCAGTCTTGGGGCAGAGAATGAAAAACTGTTTTTT.